The 25 T cell receptor beta chains in this list originate from one sample, sequenced in a study of blood T cell repertoires in COVID-19. Here immunoSEQ multiplex PCR was the method, and the copy in TCRdb shows in-frame clones only, minus some. The sample shows about 220,000 clones, around 91% of them seen only once. The sequenced sample was PBMCs or T cells enriched from blood (not recorded which). The receptors were gathered from a woman aged 18 to 35 in a cohort exposed to, infected with or recovered from COVID-19 (not recorded which).

J is TRBJ1-2 and V is TRBV4-2; D gene unclear. Germline V lookup: CDR1 LGHNA, CDR2 YNFKEQ. Trimming left V 0 bases short and J 8 bases short, with 10 bases between. This CDR3 has 13 residues. CDR3 protein: CASSQEGSWGYTF. In DNA form, the CDR3 reads TGTGCCAGCAGCCAAGAAGGTAGCTGGGGCTACACCTTC.

The chain employs TRBV3-1 (or the pseudogene TRBV3-2) and TRBJ2-7; 10 nucleotides match TRBD1. CDR1 and CDR2 from the germline V gene are LGHDT and YNNKEL (reference sequence). This CDR3 has 15 amino acids. The V segment lost 2 bases and the J segment 1 base; nucleotides outside the gene matches: 2. CDR3: CASSQPGQGSYEQYF. The CDR3 region has the DNA TGTGCCAGCAGCCAACCGGGACAGGGGTCCTACGAGCAGTACTTC.

The chain joins TRBV19 to TRBJ2-5; 10 bases line up with TRBD1. J lost 4 bases, V lost 4 bases, and 3 bases had no gene match. Germline V lookup: CDR1 LNHDA, CDR2 SQIVND (reference sequence). CDR3 length: 14 residues. The CDR3 is CASSTGQGVETQYF. CDR3 bases: TGTGCCAGTAGTACTGGACAGGGGGTAGAGACCCAGTACTTC.

This chain links TRBV12-3 or TRBV12-4 with TRBJ2-3; D gene ambiguous. V lost 1 base and J lost 14, with 13 bases in between. This CDR3 spans 12 amino acids. CDR3: CASSLDRPQAYF. The DNA for the CDR3 is TGTGCCAGCAGTTTAGACCGGCCGCAGGCGTATTTT.

The rearrangement links TRBV6-5 to TRBJ1-1; TRBD1 matches at 7 bases. The CDR3 totals 14 residues. Germline V gene lookup returns CDR1 MNHEY and CDR2 SVGAGI. J was trimmed by 5 bases and V by 6 bases; bases with no gene match: 9. CDR3: CASSLRDRRTEAFF. The DNA for the CDR3 is TGTGCCAGCAGCCTCCGGGACAGAAGGACTGAAGCTTTCTTT.

This clone was picked up one time. The chain joins TRBV19 to TRBJ1-1, with D maybe TRBD1 (5 bases). The V and J ends lost 4 bases and 8 bases respectively, with 8 bases between them. The CDR3 spans 11 residues. CDR1 is LNHDA and CDR2 is SQIVND in the germline V gene (reference sequence). The CDR3 DNA reads as TGTGCCAGTAGTAATTGGGGCGAAGCTTTCTTT. Protein product: CASSNWGEAFF.

The rearrangement links TRBV5-1 to TRBJ2-3, with 8 nucleotides matching TRBD2. The CDR3 has 15 amino acids. CDR1 is SGHRS, CDR2 YFSETQ, per germline. Germline trimming cut 2 bases from V and 5 bases from J; bases unmatched to any gene: 7. CDR3: CASSLRSGVGDTQYF. Written as DNA, the CDR3 is TGCGCCAGCAGCTTACGTAGCGGGGTAGGAGATACGCAGTATTTT.

The rearrangement joins TRBV11-3 to TRBJ2-7; D unclear. Germline assignment: CDR1 SGHNT and CDR2 YENEEA. The CDR3 has 14 amino acids. Trimming pared 1 base from V and 2 bases from J, leaving 9 bases between. The CDR3 region is CASSLVPETYEQYF. In DNA form, the CDR3 reads TGTGCCAGCAGCTTAGTACCCGAGACCTACGAGCAGTACTTC.

The chain links TRBV28 to TRBJ2-7, with TRBD1 as a possible D gene (6 bases). Germline-derived CDR1 and CDR2 are MDHEN and SYDVKM. The CDR3 consists of 12 residues. V was shortened by 10 bases and J by 0 bases, with 10 bases between the two germline ends. The CDR3 DNA follows: TGTGCCACACAGGGCGTCTCCTACGAGCAGTACTTC. Translated: CATQGVSYEQYF.

V gene TRBV6-5 combines with J gene TRBJ2-1; D possibly corresponds to TRBD2 (5 bases). V lost 2 bases and J lost 0, with 8 bases in between. Germline assignment: CDR1 MNHEY and CDR2 SVGAGI. The CDR3 is 15 amino acids. The CDR3 loop reads CASSYRGSSYNEQFF. The CDR3 nucleotides read TGTGCCAGCAGTTACAGAGGGAGCTCCTACAATGAGCAGTTCTTC.

The gene calls are TRBV9 and TRBJ1-5; TRBD1 matches 7 bases. The CDR3 has 15 amino acids. After removal of 0 bases from V and 3 bases from J, the junction contained 3 bases not matched to a gene. Germline-derived CDR1 and CDR2 are SGDLS and YYNGEE. CDR3 protein: CASSVVQGNNQPQHF. Written as DNA, the CDR3 is TGTGCCAGCAGCGTAGTACAGGGGAACAATCAGCCCCAGCATTTT.

V gene TRBV9 combines with J gene TRBJ2-2, with D tentatively TRBD2 (7 bases). Germline V gene lookup returns CDR1 SGDLS and CDR2 YYNGEE. The CDR3 consists of 13 residues. V was cut by 7 bases and J by 6 bases, with 13 bases left in between. CDR3 coding DNA: TGTGCCAGCCAGGGGAGGGGTTCCGGGGAGCTGTTTTTT. It specifies CASQGRGSGELFF.

The CDR3: CASSTGSGGGGYEQYF. CDR3 bases: TGTGCCAGCAGCACTGGCAGTGGCGGGGGGGGCTACGAGCAGTACTTC. J is TRBJ2-7 and V is TRBV28; 9 nucleotides line up with TRBD2. This CDR3 has 16 residues. Per germline, CDR1 MDHEN and CDR2 SYDVKM. V gave up 6 bases and J gave up 3 bases; unmatched junction bases: 12.

The chain combines TRBV3-1 (or the pseudogene TRBV3-2) with TRBJ1-4; D unresolved. The CDR3 sequence is 15 residues long. Per the germline V gene, CDR1 is LGHDT and CDR2 is YNNKEL (reference sequence). Trimming stripped 6 bases from V and 8 bases from J, with 19 bases between. The CDR3 spells CASRQRTGKDEKLFF. CDR3 nucleotides: TGTGCCAGCAGACAGAGGACCGGGAAGGACGAAAAACTGTTTTTT.

The chain links TRBV7-2 to TRBJ1-1; D gene ambiguous. Looked up from germline, CDR1 is SGHTA and CDR2 is FQGNSA. Between the trimmed V and J ends, which lost 5 bases and 1 base, there was a span of 11 bases. This CDR3 is 14 amino acids long. In DNA, the CDR3 is TGTGCCAGCAGCCCTGGACTCCGGAACACTGAAGCTTTCTTT. Its translation: CASSPGLRNTEAFF.

This chain uses TRBV27 with TRBJ2-3, with 8 bases lining up with TRBD2. Germline V lookup: CDR1 MNHEY, CDR2 SMNVEV (reference sequence). The CDR3 is 15 residues long. After removal of 2 bases from V and 5 bases from J, the junction contained 6 bases not matched to a gene. CDR3 in amino acids: CASSLDTSGLDTQYF. CDR3 DNA: TGTGCCAGCAGTTTAGATACTAGCGGCCTAGATACGCAGTATTTT.

The rearrangement joins TRBV2 to TRBJ2-2; 7 nucleotides agree with TRBD2. Germline CDR1 SNHLY, CDR2 FYNNEI. CDR3 size: 16 residues. V dropped 2 bases and J dropped 0; count of bases not matched to a gene: 3. The CDR3, as DNA: TGTGCCAGCAGTGAACGGGGGGTGGCGAACACCGGGGAGCTGTTTTTT. This translates into CASSERGVANTGELFF.

The chain has TRBV6-4 and TRBJ1-2, with D hard to call. Deletions cut 3 bases from V and 7 bases from J, with 12 bases between. The CDR3 is made up of 13 amino acids. Germline V gene data show CDR1 as MRHNA and CDR2 as SNTAGT. Written as DNA, the CDR3 is TGTGCCAGCAGTGAACAACCTTCTGGTGGCTACACCTTC. It codes for CASSEQPSGGYTF.

V is TRBV6-1 and J is TRBJ2-1, with TRBD2 identical over 11 bases. The germline V gene encodes CDR1 MNHNS and CDR2 SASEGT. V shed 4 bases and J 4 bases; nucleotides not matched to a gene: 9. The CDR3 is made up of 17 amino acids. CDR3 region: CASSGSLAGEVYNEQFF. CDR3 coding DNA: TGTGCCAGCAGTGGCTCACTAGCGGGAGAGGTTTACAATGAGCAGTTCTTC.

The chain joins TRBV5-6 to TRBJ1-2; 9 bases are a match to TRBD1. Trimming cost V 4 bases and J 3 bases; bases outside gene matches: 4. Germline V gene lookup returns CDR1 SGHDT and CDR2 YYEEEE. CDR3 length: 14 amino acids. This CDR3 is CASSIRTGDYGYTF. As DNA, the CDR3 is TGTGCCAGCAGCATTCGGACAGGGGACTATGGCTACACCTTC.

The V call is TRBV6-2 or TRBV6-3, the J call TRBJ1-5, with D possibly being TRBD1 (6 bases). CDR1 and CDR2 from the germline V gene are MNHEY and SVGEGT. The V end was cut by 2 bases, the J end by 3 bases, with 20 bases between. CDR3 size: 18 residues. In nucleotides, the CDR3 is TGTGCCAGCAGTTACGGCGGACAGCCCATAGCCCTCAATCAGCCCCAGCATTTT. This encodes CASSYGGQPIALNQPQHF.

This clone has more than one count but fewer than ten. This chain uses TRBV6-1 with TRBJ2-1, with 11 bases lining up with TRBD2. Unmatched junction bases numbered 0, after V lost 0 bases and J lost 5 bases. CDR1 and CDR2 from the germline V gene are MNHNS and SASEGT. The CDR3 is 15 amino acids. The CDR3 DNA reads TGTGCCAGCAGTGAAGCACTAGCGGGGGACAATGAGCAGTTCTTC. It is translated as CASSEALAGDNEQFF.

This sequence joins TRBV28 and TRBJ2-1; 13 bases map to TRBD2. The CDR3 loop spans 17 amino acids. V gave up 6 bases and J gave up 6 bases; unmatched junction bases: 11. Germline V CDR1 and CDR2: MDHEN, SYDVKM. Here the CDR3 reads CASRTSALAGGFNEQFF. CDR3 bases: TGTGCCAGCAGAACCTCCGCACTAGCGGGGGGGTTCAATGAGCAGTTCTTC. The variable domain in full, with the rest retrieved from reference TRBV28 and TRBJ2-1, is DVKVTQSSRYLVKRTGEKVFLECVQDMDHENMFWYRQDPGLGLRLIYFSYDVKMKEKGDIPEGYSVSREKKERFSLILESASTNQTSMYLCASRTSALAGGFNEQFFGPGTRLTVL.

The rearrangement uses TRBV7-9 and TRBJ1-1; 7 nucleotides align to TRBD1. J lost 4 bases, V lost 5 bases, and 19 bases had no gene match. This CDR3 spans 18 amino acids. Germline V gives CDR1 SEHNR, CDR2 FQNEAQ (reference sequence). In DNA form, the CDR3 reads TGTGCCAGCAGCACAATCGGGACAGCCGAACCCTTGGGCACTGAAGCTTTCTTT. Amino acid sequence: CASSTIGTAEPLGTEAFF.

The chain has TRBV5-1 and TRBJ1-1; D unclear. The CDR3 contains 13 residues. Trimming took off 3 bases at V and 5 bases at J, with 11 bases between the two ends. Germline V gene lookup returns CDR1 SGHRS and CDR2 YFSETQ. The CDR3: CASSYSGLTEAFF. The CDR3 DNA sequence: TGCGCCAGCAGCTACAGTGGTTTGACTGAAGCTTTCTTT.